Listed below are T cell receptor beta chains from one sample, sequenced in a study of blood T cell repertoires in COVID-19. Measured with immunoSEQ multiplex PCR; TCRdb has only the in-frame clones, and not every one. In the table there are 65,000 or so clones, roughly four fifths of which are singletons. The source material was peripheral blood. These receptors came from a man aged 60-69 years with acute or convalescent COVID-19. CDR3s include the opening cysteine and the closing phenylalanine or tryptophan. The D gene is left open where the match is weak. The listing skips clone size in some rows; elsewhere it reads once, few, many or a size class.

V: TRBV27
J: TRBJ2-1
D: TRBD2
size: -
DNA: TGTGCCAGCAGTTTCAGCGGGGACCACAATGAGCAGTTCTTC
CDR3: CASSFSGDHNEQFF

V: TRBV4-1
J: TRBJ1-5
D: -
size: -
DNA: TGCGCCAGCAGCTTTAACTCGGGGAGCAATCAGCCCCAGCATTTT
CDR3: CASSFNSGSNQPQHF

V: TRBV5-4
J: TRBJ2-3
D: -
size: -
DNA: TGTGCCAGCAGCTTTAGGGGGACAGATACGCAGTATTTT
CDR3: CASSFRGTDTQYF

V: TRBV7-3
J: TRBJ1-6
D: -
size: -
DNA: TGTGCCAGCAGCTTAATCAGGGGTAATTCACCCCTCCACTTT
CDR3: CASSLIRGNSPLHF

V: TRBV5-1
J: TRBJ1-5
D: -
size: -
DNA: TGCGCCAGCAGCGCGCTAGGGGGGGATAATCAGCCCCAGCATTTT
CDR3: CASSALGGDNQPQHF

V: TRBV28
J: TRBJ1-1
D: -
size: few
DNA: TGTGCCAGCAGTTTAAGAACACACACTGAAGCTTTCTTT
CDR3: CASSLRTHTEAFF

V: TRBV5-4
J: TRBJ2-5
D: -
size: -
DNA: TGTGCCAGCAGCTTGCGGGGGAAAGAGACCCAGTACTTC
CDR3: CASSLRGKETQYF

V: TRBV24-1
J: TRBJ2-1
D: TRBD1
size: -
DNA: TGTGCCACCAGTGATTTGAAGGGACAGGGCGATGAGCAGTTCTTC
CDR3: CATSDLKGQGDEQFF

V: TRBV2
J: TRBJ1-6
D: TRBD1
size: -
DNA: TGTGCCAGCGAGAGCTGGGGACAGATGAACTCCTATAATTCACCCCTCCACTTT
CDR3: CASESWGQMNSYNSPLHF

V: TRBV29-1
J: TRBJ2-7
D: TRBD1
size: -
DNA: TGCAGCGTTGAAGATAGGGGACAGGAAGTTTACGAGCAGTACTTC
CDR3: CSVEDRGQEVYEQYF

V: TRBV28
J: TRBJ1-1
D: -
size: once
DNA: TGTGCCAGCAAACAGGCCGGGAGTGAAGCTTTCTTT
CDR3: CASKQAGSEAFF